A selection of T cell receptor beta chains follows, all from one sample in a study of T cell responses to AZD1222 COVID-19 vaccine. Libraries were prepared by immunoSEQ multiplex PCR; TCRdb keeps only in-frame clonotypes and omits some of them. Among around 130,000 clones listed, 85% to 90% were seen once. Source: peripheral blood, taken on day 0 of AZD1222 vaccination. The receptor set was obtained from an adult in good health. Both conserved end residues are part of each CDR3. D genes are given only for firm matches. Rows give clone size only sometimes, using once, few, many, or a class for an expanded clone.

>NA|TRBJ2-3|TRBV25-1|NA
CASSDGQTDTQYF
TGTGCCAGCAGTGATGGTCAGACAGATACGCAGTATTTT
>once|TRBJ2-7|TRBV27|TRBD1
CASSHQDRAYEQYF
TGTGCCAGCAGTCATCAAGACAGGGCCTACGAGCAGTACTTC
>NA|TRBJ2-5|TRBV7-8|TRBD2
CASSLGRGVAQETQYF
TGTGCCAGCAGCTTAGGGCGGGGGGTGGCCCAAGAGACCCAGTACTTC
>few|TRBJ2-3|TRBV9|NA
CASSVSSPDTQYF
TGTGCCAGCAGCGTAAGTAGCCCAGATACGCAGTATTTT
>NA|TRBJ2-1|TRBV11-3|TRBD2
CASSASTSGTSNEQFF
TGTGCCAGCAGCGCCTCGACTAGCGGGACTAGTAATGAGCAGTTCTTC
>NA|TRBJ2-2|TRBV25-1|TRBD1
CASSDRDRDTGELFF
TGTGCCAGCAGTGACCGGGACAGGGACACCGGGGAGCTGTTTTTT
>NA|TRBJ1-3|TRBV5-4|NA
CASTRLGSGNTIYF
TGTGCCAGCACCCGCCTTGGGTCTGGAAACACCATATATTTT
>NA|TRBJ1-1|TRBV11-3|TRBD1
CASSPPGTGEAFF
TGTGCCAGCAGCCCCCCCGGGACAGGTGAAGCTTTCTTT
>NA|TRBJ2-7|TRBV19|TRBD2
CASSTGTSGNEQYF
TGTGCCAGTAGTACGGGGACTAGCGGGAACGAGCAGTACTTC
>NA|TRBJ2-7|TRBV6-5|TRBD1
CASKFGQGVYEQYF
TGTGCCAGCAAGTTCGGACAGGGGGTGTACGAGCAGTACTTC
>NA|TRBJ1-1|TRBV7-3|NA
CASSLLAGAGTEAFF
TGTGCCAGCAGCTTACTGGCCGGGGCGGGGACTGAAGCTTTCTTT
>once|TRBJ2-7|TRBV5-1|NA
CASSLAGAPYEQYF
TGCGCCAGCAGCTTGGCCGGGGCCCCCTACGAGCAGTACTTC
>NA|TRBJ1-2|TRBV2|NA
CASSIERNYGYTF
TGTGCCAGCAGTATTGAGAGGAACTATGGCTACACCTTC
>NA|TRBJ2-7|TRBV6-5|TRBD2
CASSRTSGTYEQYF
TGTGCCAGCAGTCGCACTAGCGGGACCTACGAGCAGTACTTC
>once|TRBJ1-4|TRBV5-1|NA
CASSLESGVEKLFF
TGCGCCAGCAGCTTGGAATCGGGGGTTGAAAAACTGTTTTTT
>NA|TRBJ1-6|TRBV19|TRBD1
CASSRQGGYSPLHF
TGTGCCAGTAGTCGACAGGGGGGTTATTCACCCCTCCACTTT
>NA|TRBJ2-7|TRBV10-3|TRBD1
CAISESNNRGRGEQYF
TGTGCCATCAGTGAGTCGAATAACAGGGGAAGAGGCGAGCAGTACTTC
>NA|TRBJ1-1|TRBV11-2|NA
CASSLAVAGGLDEAFF
TGTGCCAGCAGCTTAGCCGTAGCCGGGGGCCTTGATGAAGCTTTCTTT
>NA|TRBJ1-2|TRBV19|NA
CAPAGPRRYGYTF
TGTGCCCCAGCAGGACCTCGCCGGTATGGCTACACCTTC
>once|TRBJ2-1|TRBV2|NA
CASIPGTVSYNEQFF
TGTGCCAGCATCCCCGGGACTGTGTCGTACAATGAGCAGTTCTTC
>NA|TRBJ1-2|TRBV6-1|NA
CASSERGRGFGGYTF
TGTGCCAGCAGTGAAAGGGGTCGAGGGTTTGGCGGCTACACCTTC
>NA|TRBJ1-4|TRBV18|NA
CASSPPGANEKLFF
TGTGCCAGCTCACCACCAGGGGCTAATGAAAAACTGTTTTTT
>NA|TRBJ2-1|TRBV27|NA
CASSLIGQYSYNEQFF
TGTGCCAGCAGTTTGATAGGGCAGTACTCCTACAATGAGCAGTTCTTC
>few|TRBJ1-1|TRBV11-1|NA
CASSRDPAHTEAFF
TGTGCCAGCAGCCGGGACCCCGCCCACACTGAAGCTTTCTTT
>NA|TRBJ2-1|TRBV5-1|NA
CASSLDGGGQGRQFF
TGCGCCAGCAGCTTGGATGGTGGGGGGCAAGGTCGGCAGTTCTTC
>NA|TRBJ2-7|TRBV5-4|NA
CASSYQDLSYEQYF
TGTGCCAGCAGCTATCAGGACCTCTCCTACGAGCAGTACTTC
>NA|TRBJ1-1|TRBV18|TRBD1
CASSPRDSMNTEAFF
TGTGCCAGCTCACCACGGGACAGCATGAACACTGAAGCTTTCTTT
>NA|TRBJ2-1|TRBV4-2|TRBD2
CASSQGEGTSGPGEQFF
TGTGCCAGCAGCCAAGGGGAAGGGACTAGCGGGCCGGGTGAGCAGTTCTTC
>NA|TRBJ1-2|TRBV19|TRBD1
CASSRGQGQSGYTF
TGTGCCAGTAGTAGGGGACAGGGTCAGTCTGGCTACACCTTC
>NA|TRBJ1-1|TRBV5-1|TRBD1
CASRSRTGAYTEAFF
TGCGCCAGCAGGTCCAGAACAGGGGCCTACACTGAAGCTTTCTTT
>NA|TRBJ1-1|TRBV7-3|NA
CASSLTLQGDTEAFF
TGTGCCAGCAGCTTAACGTTGCAGGGAGACACTGAAGCTTTCTTT
>NA|TRBJ1-1|TRBV18|NA
CASSPPMNTEAFF
TGTGCCAGCTCACCACCCATGAACACTGAAGCTTTCTTT
>once|TRBJ2-3|TRBV19|TRBD1
CASRPEGASDTQYF
TGTGCCAGTAGACCCGAGGGGGCTTCGGATACGCAGTATTTT
>once|TRBJ2-1|TRBV12-3/TRBV12-4|NA
CASISTNYNEQFF
TGTGCCAGCATTTCGACAAACTACAATGAGCAGTTCTTC
>NA|TRBJ1-2|TRBV19|NA
CASSIEYQGLNYGYTF
TGTGCCAGTAGTATAGAGTACCAGGGACTTAACTATGGCTACACCTTC
>NA|TRBJ2-7|TRBV12-5|NA
CAIARQYYEQYF
TGTGCCATTGCCAGACAGTACTACGAGCAGTACTTC
>NA|TRBJ2-2|TRBV6-5|NA
CASRISGELFF
TGTGCCAGCAGGATCTCCGGGGAGCTGTTTTTT
>few|TRBJ1-5|TRBV12-3/TRBV12-4|NA
CASKQGNQPQHF
TGTGCCAGCAAGCAAGGCAATCAGCCCCAGCATTTT
>NA|TRBJ1-2|TRBV3-1/TRBV3-2|NA
CASSQEVSKGAGGYTF
TGTGCCAGCAGCCAAGAGGTTTCAAAGGGAGCGGGGGGCTACACCTTC
>NA|TRBJ2-2|TRBV4-1|TRBD2
CASSPLAGGKTGELFF
TGCGCCAGCAGCCCCCTAGCGGGAGGAAAAACCGGGGAGCTGTTTTTT
>once|TRBJ2-1|TRBV7-9|TRBD2
CASSTRGSAGKDYNEQFF
TGTGCCAGCAGCACTAGGGGATCAGCGGGAAAGGACTACAATGAGCAGTTCTTC
>NA|TRBJ2-5|TRBV14|TRBD2
CASSRGRTSGPRETQYF
TGTGCCAGCAGCCGGGGCAGGACTAGCGGACCCCGCGAGACCCAGTACTTC
>NA|TRBJ1-5|TRBV21-1|NA
CASSKEVGNQPQHF
TGTGCCAGCAGCAAAGAGGTAGGGAATCAGCCCCAGCATTTT
>NA|TRBJ1-5|TRBV28|NA
CASSPSRVSTQHF
TGTGCCAGCAGTCCTTCTAGGGTGTCAACCCAGCATTTT
>NA|TRBJ1-3|TRBV7-9|NA
CASSVNRAGNTIYF
TGTGCCAGCAGCGTTAACAGGGCTGGAAACACCATATATTTT
>NA|TRBJ2-7|TRBV15|NA
CATSRDLALSRDEQYF
TGTGCCACCAGCAGAGATTTGGCCCTTTCTCGCGACGAGCAGTACTTC
>NA|TRBJ2-7|TRBV28|NA
CASSLHDGYEQYF
TGTGCCAGCAGCCTCCATGACGGTTACGAGCAGTACTTC